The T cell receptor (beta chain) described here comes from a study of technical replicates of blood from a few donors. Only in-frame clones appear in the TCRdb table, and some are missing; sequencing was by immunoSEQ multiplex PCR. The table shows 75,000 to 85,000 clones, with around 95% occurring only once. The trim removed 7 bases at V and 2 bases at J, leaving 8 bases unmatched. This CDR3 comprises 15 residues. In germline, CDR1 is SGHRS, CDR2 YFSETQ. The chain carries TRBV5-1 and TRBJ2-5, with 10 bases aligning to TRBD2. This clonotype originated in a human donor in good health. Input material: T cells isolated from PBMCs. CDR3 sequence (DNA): TGCGCCAGCGGGCCGGGACTAGCGACTCAAGAGACCCAGTACTTC. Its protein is CASGPGLATQETQYF.